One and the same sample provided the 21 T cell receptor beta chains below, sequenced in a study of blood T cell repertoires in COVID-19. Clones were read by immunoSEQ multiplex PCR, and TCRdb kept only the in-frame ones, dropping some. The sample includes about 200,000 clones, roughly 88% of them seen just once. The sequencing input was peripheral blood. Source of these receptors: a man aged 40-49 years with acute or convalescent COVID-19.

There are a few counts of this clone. CDR3: CSASDPLQGGSNQPQHF. For the CDR3, the DNA is TGCAGTGCTAGTGATCCGCTACAGGGGGGGAGCAATCAGCCCCAGCATTTT. The chain employs TRBV20-1 and TRBJ1-5, with 8 bases identical to TRBD1. Germline V gene sequence: CDR1 DFQATT, CDR2 SNEGSKA (reference sequence). CDR3 length: 17 amino acids. The trim removed 3 bases at V and 1 base at J, leaving 11 bases unmatched.

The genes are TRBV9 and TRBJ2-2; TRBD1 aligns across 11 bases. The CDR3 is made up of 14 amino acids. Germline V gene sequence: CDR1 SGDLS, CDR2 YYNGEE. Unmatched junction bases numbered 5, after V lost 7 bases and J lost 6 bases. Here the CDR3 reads CASDLGQGAGELFF. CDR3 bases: TGTGCCAGCGACCTGGGACAGGGGGCCGGGGAGCTGTTTTTT.

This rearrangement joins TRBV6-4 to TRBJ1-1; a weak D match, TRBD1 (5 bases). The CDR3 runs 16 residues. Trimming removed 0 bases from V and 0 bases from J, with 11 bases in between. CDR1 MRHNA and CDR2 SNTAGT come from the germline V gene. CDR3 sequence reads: CASSDSNGGLNTEAFF. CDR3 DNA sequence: TGTGCCAGCAGTGACTCTAACGGGGGTTTGAACACTGAAGCTTTCTTT.

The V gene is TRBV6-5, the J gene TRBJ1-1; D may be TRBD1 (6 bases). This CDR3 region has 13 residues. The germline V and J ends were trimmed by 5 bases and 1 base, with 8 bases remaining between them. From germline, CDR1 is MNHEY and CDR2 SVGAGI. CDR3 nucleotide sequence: TGTGCCAGCAGTCTACAGGGGAACACTGAAGCTTTCTTT. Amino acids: CASSLQGNTEAFF.

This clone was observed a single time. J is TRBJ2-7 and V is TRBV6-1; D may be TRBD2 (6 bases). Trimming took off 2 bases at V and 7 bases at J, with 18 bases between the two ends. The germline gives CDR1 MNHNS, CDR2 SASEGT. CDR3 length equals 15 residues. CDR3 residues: CASSEKPGEPQEQYF. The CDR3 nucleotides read TGTGCCAGCAGTGAAAAGCCGGGAGAACCTCAAGAGCAGTACTTC.

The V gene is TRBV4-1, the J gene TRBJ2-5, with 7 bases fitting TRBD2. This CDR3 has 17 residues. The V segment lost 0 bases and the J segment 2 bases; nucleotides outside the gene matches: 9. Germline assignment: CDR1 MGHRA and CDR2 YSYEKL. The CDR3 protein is CASSQDGPSGLQETQYF. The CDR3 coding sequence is TGCGCCAGCAGCCAAGATGGGCCTAGCGGCTTACAAGAGACCCAGTACTTC.

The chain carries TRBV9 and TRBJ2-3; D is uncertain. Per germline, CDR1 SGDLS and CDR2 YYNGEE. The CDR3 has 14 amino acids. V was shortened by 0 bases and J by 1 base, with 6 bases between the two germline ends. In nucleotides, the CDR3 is TGTGCCAGCAGCGTAGATCCTGGCACAGATACGCAGTATTTT. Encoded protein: CASSVDPGTDTQYF.

The CDR3 DNA follows: TGCGCCAGCAGCTTGGAACCACCGGGACAGGGGTCCGGGGAGCTGTTTTTT. Residues: CASSLEPPGQGSGELFF. This sequence joins TRBV5-1 and TRBJ2-2, with 10 bases aligning to TRBD1. This CDR3 region has 17 residues. V shed 0 bases and J 6 bases; nucleotides not matched to a gene: 8. Germline lookup yields CDR1 SGHRS and CDR2 YFSETQ.

The CDR3 DNA is TGTGCCAGCAGCCGCCGGGAGATGGAAGAGACCCAGTACTTC. Translation: CASSRREMEETQYF. The chain carries TRBV3-1 (or the pseudogene TRBV3-2) and TRBJ2-5, with a tentative D call TRBD2 (6 bases). The V end lost 4 bases, the J end lost 3 bases, and 12 bases lay between the germline ends. This CDR3 has 14 amino acids. Germline V gene lookup returns CDR1 LGHDT and CDR2 YNNKEL (reference sequence).

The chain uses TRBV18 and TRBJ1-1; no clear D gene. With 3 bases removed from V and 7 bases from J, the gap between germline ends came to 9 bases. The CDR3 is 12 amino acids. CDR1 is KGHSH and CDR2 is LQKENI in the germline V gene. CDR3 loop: CASSPGTSEAFF. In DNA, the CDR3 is TGTGCCAGCTCACCGGGCACCAGTGAAGCTTTCTTT.

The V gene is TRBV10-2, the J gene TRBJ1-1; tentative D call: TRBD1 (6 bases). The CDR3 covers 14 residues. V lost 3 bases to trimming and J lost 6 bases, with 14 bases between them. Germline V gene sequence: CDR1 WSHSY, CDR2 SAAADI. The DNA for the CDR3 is TGCGCCAGCAGTGATGGGGGCGTGAGAGCTGAAGCTTTCTTT. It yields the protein CASSDGGVRAEAFF.

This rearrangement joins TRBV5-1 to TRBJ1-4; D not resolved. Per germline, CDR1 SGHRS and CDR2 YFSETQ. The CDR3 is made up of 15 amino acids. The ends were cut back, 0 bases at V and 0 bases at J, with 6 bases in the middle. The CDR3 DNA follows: TGCGCCAGCAGCTTGGGGTCAGCAACTAATGAAAAACTGTTTTTT. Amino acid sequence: CASSLGSATNEKLFF.

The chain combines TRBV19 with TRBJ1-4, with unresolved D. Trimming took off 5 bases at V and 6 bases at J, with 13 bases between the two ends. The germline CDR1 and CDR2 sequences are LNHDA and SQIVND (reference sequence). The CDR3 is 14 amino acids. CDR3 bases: TGTGCCAGTAGTTACGAGGAGGCCGATGAAAAACTGTTTTTT. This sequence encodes CASSYEEADEKLFF.

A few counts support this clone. As DNA, the CDR3 is TGTGCCAGCAGTCTCTCGAACACTGAAGCTTTCTTT. It specifies CASSLSNTEAFF. V usage is TRBV12-3 or TRBV12-4 and J usage is TRBJ1-1; D remains unclear. The length of the CDR3 is 12 residues. Trimming removed 5 bases from V and 1 base from J, with 5 bases in between.

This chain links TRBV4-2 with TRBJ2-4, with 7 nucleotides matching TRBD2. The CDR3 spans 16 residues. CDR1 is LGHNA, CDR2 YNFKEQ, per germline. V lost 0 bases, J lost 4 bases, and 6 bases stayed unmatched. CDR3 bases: TGTGCCAGCAGCCAAGACGGCGGGAGAAGTAAAAACATTCAGTACTTC. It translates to CASSQDGGRSKNIQYF.

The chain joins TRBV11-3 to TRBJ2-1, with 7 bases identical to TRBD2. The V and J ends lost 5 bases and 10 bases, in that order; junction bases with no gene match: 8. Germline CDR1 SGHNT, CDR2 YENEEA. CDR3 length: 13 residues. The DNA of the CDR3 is TGTGCCAGCAGCGGGAATCGAGCGGGAGAGCAGTTCTTC. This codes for CASSGNRAGEQFF.

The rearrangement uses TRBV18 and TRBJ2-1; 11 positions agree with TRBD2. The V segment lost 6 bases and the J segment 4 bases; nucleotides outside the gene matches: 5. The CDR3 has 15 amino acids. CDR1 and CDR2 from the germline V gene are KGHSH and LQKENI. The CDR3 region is CASSETSGGYNEQFF. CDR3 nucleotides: TGTGCCAGCTCGGAAACTAGCGGGGGATACAATGAGCAGTTCTTC.

The CDR3 coding sequence is TGCAGCGTTGAAGGGCTAGCGGGCTCCTCCTACGAGCAGTACTTC. It specifies CSVEGLAGSSYEQYF. This rearrangement joins TRBV29-1 to TRBJ2-7; TRBD2 aligns across 8 bases. CDR1 and CDR2 from the germline V gene are SQVTM and ANQGSEA. The V and J ends lost 1 base and 0 bases, in that order; junction bases with no gene match: 5. The CDR3 sequence is 15 residues long.

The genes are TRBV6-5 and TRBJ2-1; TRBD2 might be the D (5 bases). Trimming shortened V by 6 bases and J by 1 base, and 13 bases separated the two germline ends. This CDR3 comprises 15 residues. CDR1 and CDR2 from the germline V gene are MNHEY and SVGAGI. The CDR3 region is CASRSFRGSYNEQFF. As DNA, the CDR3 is TGTGCCAGCAGGTCCTTTCGGGGATCCTACAATGAGCAGTTCTTC.

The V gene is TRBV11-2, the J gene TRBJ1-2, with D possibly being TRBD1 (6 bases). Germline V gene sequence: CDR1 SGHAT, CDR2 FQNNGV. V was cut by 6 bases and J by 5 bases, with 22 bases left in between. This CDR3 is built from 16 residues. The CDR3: CASRPGLRGAWYGYTF. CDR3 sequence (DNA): TGTGCCAGCAGACCCGGGCTCAGGGGCGCATGGTATGGCTACACCTTC.

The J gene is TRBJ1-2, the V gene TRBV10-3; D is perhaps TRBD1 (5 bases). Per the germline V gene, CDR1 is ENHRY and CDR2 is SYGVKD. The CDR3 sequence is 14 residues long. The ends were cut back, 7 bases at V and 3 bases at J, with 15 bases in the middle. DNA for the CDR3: TGTGCCATCACCTCGGGGGGGTCTCACTATGGCTACACCTTC. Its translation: CAITSGGSHYGYTF.